The 19 T cell receptor beta chains below all came from one sample that was sequenced in a study of T cell responses to AZD1222 COVID-19 vaccine (dated by TCRdb to the early 2020s). Library prep was done by the immunoSEQ multiplex PCR assay. TCRdb stores this immuneACCESS table with in-frame sequences only. Part of the clones is absent; in the studies checked, under half of the shortfall reflects unresolved V genes, and no reason is known for the rest. Here the sample has 100,000 to 150,000 clones; around 86% occur a single time. Around 24% of the sample is taken by the ten largest. In light of the paper, this sample's time point label describes: baseline before first vaccination. This sample comprised peripheral blood, obtained on day 0 of AZD1222 vaccination. Receptors were obtained from an adult in good health.

The rearrangement joins TRBV4-2 to TRBJ2-7; TRBD1 matches 8 bases. CDR1 is LGHNA, CDR2 YNFKEQ, per germline. This CDR3 contains 16 residues. V lost 2 bases, J lost 0 bases, and 6 bases stayed unmatched. The CDR3 loop is CASSQPTGTGSYEQYF. The CDR3 coding sequence is TGTGCCAGCAGCCAACCGACCGGGACAGGCTCCTACGAGCAGTACTTC.

The chain links TRBV11-2 to TRBJ1-6; possible D gene TRBD1, 5 bases. The CDR3 has 16 residues. With 5 bases removed from V and 8 bases from J, the gap between germline ends came to 19 bases. Germline V gene lookup returns CDR1 SGHAT and CDR2 FQNNGV. The CDR3 DNA is TGTGCCAGCAGCAACGCGGGGCAGGGCGTCTATTCACCCCTCCACTTT. Its protein is CASSNAGQGVYSPLHF. Looking up the rest from reference TRBV11-2 and TRBJ1-6 gives the full variable domain: EAGVAQSPRYKIIEKRQSVAFWCNPISGHATLYWYQQILGQGPKLLIQFQNNGVVDDSQLPKDRFSAERLKGVDSTLKIQPAKLEDSAVYLCASSNAGQGVYSPLHFGNGTRLTVT.

The rearrangement uses TRBV18 and TRBJ1-6; the D is unclear. The ends were cut back, 3 bases at V and 7 bases at J, with 10 bases in the middle. This CDR3 contains 14 residues. Germline CDR1 KGHSH, CDR2 LQKENI. CDR3 DNA: TGTGCCAGCTCACCTCCGATTTCAAATTCACCCCTCCACTTT. Its translation: CASSPPISNSPLHF.

This chain connects TRBV5-5 to TRBJ1-4; possibly TRBD1 for D (6 bases). CDR1 and CDR2 (germline): SGHKS, YYEKEE (reference sequence). The V end was cut by 3 bases, the J end by 8 bases, with 17 bases between. CDR3 size: 15 residues. As DNA, the CDR3 is TGTGCCAGCAGCTCCGAGGGGGAGTCATGGGAAAAACTGTTTTTT. As protein: CASSSEGESWEKLFF.

This clone was counted between two and nine times. This rearrangement joins TRBV6-1 to TRBJ1-5; D not certain. There are 14 residues in the CDR3. The germline CDR1 and CDR2 sequences are MNHNS and SASEGT. Trimming removed 3 bases at V and 9 bases at J, with 15 bases between. CDR3 nucleotides: TGTGCCAGCAGTGATGGCGGAGGTCTGATGCCCCAGCATTTT. It translates to CASSDGGGLMPQHF.

This rearrangement joins TRBV11-2 to TRBJ2-7; 9 positions agree with TRBD1. Germline CDR1 and CDR2: SGHAT and FQNNGV. The CDR3 sequence is 16 residues long. V lost 5 bases, J lost 6 bases, and 14 bases stayed unmatched. DNA for the CDR3: TGTGCCAGCAGCACCTCCGGGACAGGGTTGAGGGGCGAGCAGTACTTC. Its translation: CASSTSGTGLRGEQYF.

The J gene is TRBJ2-1, the V gene TRBV9; D unclear. The CDR3 is 15 residues long. V was pared by 0 bases and J by 2 bases, with 9 bases between. CDR1 and CDR2 from the germline V gene are SGDLS and YYNGEE. CDR3 sequence reads: CASSVALEPYNEQFF. The DNA of the CDR3 is TGTGCCAGCAGCGTAGCCCTAGAACCCTACAATGAGCAGTTCTTC. The full variable domain, rest sourced from reference TRBV9 and TRBJ2-1, is DSGVTQTPKHLITATGQRVTLRCSPRSGDLSVYWYQQSLDQGLQFLIQYYNGEERAKGNILERFSAQQFPDLHSELNLSSLELGDSALYFCASSVALEPYNEQFFGPGTRLTVL.

V is TRBV5-1 and J is TRBJ2-3; D not certain. The CDR3 runs to 14 residues. Trimming shortened V by 5 bases and J by 5 bases, and 15 bases separated the two germline ends. CDR1 and CDR2 (germline): SGHRS, YFSETQ. DNA of the CDR3: TGCGCCAGCAGGCACGACTCGGGCGGAGATACGCAGTATTTT. This gives the protein CASRHDSGGDTQYF.

CDR3 coding DNA: TGTGCCAGCAGTTCTACTAGCGGGGGGGCTCTATGGCAGTACTTC. The encoded protein is CASSSTSGGALWQYF. The chain uses TRBV28 and TRBJ2-7, with 13 positions matching TRBD2. Germline V gives CDR1 MDHEN, CDR2 SYDVKM. CDR3 size: 15 residues. Losses at the gene ends were 4 bases for V and 9 bases for J; bases not matched to a gene: 9.

Comments on this clone: A much larger clone lies a single base off, so this may be a read error. V and J are TRBV14 and TRBJ1-1; no clear D. The CDR3 has 13 amino acids. Germline assignment: CDR1 SGHDN and CDR2 FVKESK. The CDR3 DNA reads TGTACCAGCAGCCAAGCTCGCGGCCTTGAAGCTTTCTTT. It specifies CTSSQARGLEAFF.

The rearrangement uses TRBV5-1 and TRBJ1-1; D is uncertain. Germline values: CDR1 SGHRS, CDR2 YFSETQ. This CDR3 comprises 14 residues. V was trimmed by 2 bases and J by 1 base, leaving 9 bases between them. The CDR3 DNA reads as TGCGCCAGCAGCTTCCAGAGCCAGAACACTGAAGCTTTCTTT. Protein product: CASSFQSQNTEAFF.

The rearrangement joins TRBV6-4 to TRBJ2-1; 7 bases fit TRBD2. V gave up 5 bases and J gave up 8 bases; unmatched junction bases: 6. Germline assignment: CDR1 MRHNA and CDR2 SNTAGT. The CDR3 length is 13 residues. CDR3 region: CASSPTLAHEQFF. The DNA of the CDR3 is TGTGCCAGCAGTCCTACACTAGCGCATGAGCAGTTCTTC.

The genes are TRBV7-2 and TRBJ1-2; D gene uncertain. Trimming took off 1 base at V and 0 bases at J, with 9 bases between the two ends. CDR1 is SGHTA, CDR2 FQGNSA, per germline. The CDR3 totals 15 residues. The CDR3 loop is CASSLERRPNYGYTF. Written as DNA, the CDR3 is TGTGCCAGCAGCTTAGAGAGGCGTCCTAACTATGGCTACACCTTC.

J is TRBJ2-7 and V is TRBV19; TRBD1 matches at 9 bases. This CDR3 is built from 14 residues. V was pared by 4 bases and J by 9 bases, with 10 bases of the junction left unmatched. CDR1 and CDR2 from the germline V gene are LNHDA and SQIVND (reference sequence). CDR3 DNA: TGTGCCAGTAGTACCACCGCCGGGACAGGGCCGCAGTACTTC. This sequence encodes CASSTTAGTGPQYF.

The chain employs TRBV5-1 and TRBJ1-6, with D possibly TRBD1 on 5 matching bases. The length of the CDR3 is 14 residues. CDR1 is SGHRS, CDR2 YFSETQ, per germline. The V end lost 0 bases, the J end lost 7 bases, and 8 bases lay between the germline ends. The CDR3 nucleotides read TGCGCCAGCAGCTTGGGGGCAGGGAATTCACCCCTCCACTTT. Its translation: CASSLGAGNSPLHF.

This clone appeared a few times. The genes are TRBV6-5 and TRBJ2-7, with 10 bases identical to TRBD2. Germline V gives CDR1 MNHEY, CDR2 SVGAGI. The trim removed 0 bases at V and 9 bases at J, leaving 8 bases unmatched. The CDR3 has 15 residues. The CDR3 region is CASSYSSGGARLQYF. In DNA, the CDR3 is TGTGCCAGCAGTTACTCGAGCGGGGGGGCCCGCTTGCAGTACTTC.

The V gene is TRBV7-2, the J gene TRBJ2-5, with 9 bases matching TRBD2. The CDR3 consists of 17 residues. J was trimmed by 4 bases and V by 1 base; bases with no gene match: 10. Germline V gives CDR1 SGHTA, CDR2 FQGNSA. The chain's CDR3 is CASSLGLAGRDTETQYF. The DNA for the CDR3 is TGTGCCAGCAGCTTAGGCCTAGCGGGGAGGGACACAGAGACCCAGTACTTC.

The J gene is TRBJ2-1, the V gene TRBV4-2; D not certain. CDR3 length: 13 residues. V lost 0 bases, J lost 16 bases, and 16 bases lay in between. Germline-derived CDR1 and CDR2 are LGHNA and YNFKEQ. The CDR3 nucleotides are TGTGCCAGCAGCCAAGATGGGCCCAGATTTACCTTCTTC. Amino acids: CASSQDGPRFTFF.

The chain links TRBV9 to TRBJ2-5, with 9 positions matching TRBD1. The CDR3 contains 15 residues. Germline loops: CDR1 SGDLS, CDR2 YYNGEE. V gave up 0 bases and J gave up 2 bases; unmatched junction bases: 2. The CDR3 protein is CASSVVGTGQETQYF. The CDR3 DNA follows: TGTGCCAGCAGCGTAGTGGGGACAGGGCAAGAGACCCAGTACTTC.